Here is one TCR beta chain with its context. The data are from a study of blood T cell repertoires in COVID-19. Whole-study context: Donors in the United States, Italy and Spain gave samples during acute or convalescent COVID-19.

Trimming removed 2 bases from V and 0 bases from J, with 8 bases in between. Germline V gene sequence: CDR1 SGHRS, CDR2 YFSETQ. There are 14 residues in the CDR3. This table comes from immunoSEQ multiplex PCR, and its TCRdb copy is limited to in-frame clones, with some not included. The sample has about 270,000 clones, approximately 91% seen once. Those who participated ranged in age from 18 to 89 years and resided in 20 to 25 US areas. This clonotype originated in a woman between 35 and 50 years old with acute COVID-19. Sequencing input: PBMCs or T cells enriched from blood (not recorded which). The chain is built from TRBV5-1 and TRBJ1-1; D is undetermined. CDR3 sequence (DNA): TGCGCCAGCAGCTTTGGGCAGATGAACACTGAAGCTTTCTTT. Protein: CASSFGQMNTEAFF.